This is a list of T cell receptor beta chains from one sample in a study of shared T cell receptors in the human thymus. Clones were sequenced by immunoSEQ multiplex PCR, and TCRdb holds only the in-frame ones, with some missing. The data show approximately 730,000 clones, 80% to 90% seen once. Another study also made use of these data, one on human thymus T cells.

Sequencing was carried out using thymocytes. Receptors were obtained from a girl under three years old with a congenital heart defect. Each CDR3 is given with its conserved first and last residue. A D gene is named only where the DNA matches it firmly. Size is stated for part of the rows, as once, few or many counts, or as a class when the clone is expanded.

clone_size: -
d_call: -
v_call: TRBV19
cdr3_length: 14
j_call: TRBJ1-1
cdr3_nt: TGTGCCAGTAGTATCTTTGCGATGAACACTGAAGCTTTCTTT
cdr3_aa: CASSIFAMNTEAFF

clone_size: -
d_call: -
v_call: TRBV4-1
cdr3_length: 17
j_call: TRBJ1-2
cdr3_nt: TGCGCCAGCAGCCAAGATCATTTGGCGGTGTTCTACGATGGCTACACCTTC
cdr3_aa: CASSQDHLAVFYDGYTF

clone_size: -
d_call: -
v_call: TRBV7-4
cdr3_length: 13
j_call: TRBJ1-1
cdr3_nt: TGTGCCAGCAGCTTAGGGACTGGGACTGAAGCTTTCTTT
cdr3_aa: CASSLGTGTEAFF

clone_size: -
d_call: -
v_call: TRBV14
cdr3_length: 17
j_call: TRBJ2-5
cdr3_nt: TGTGCCAGCAGCCAAGAAACCGGGACTCCAACCCAGGAGACCCAGTACTTC
cdr3_aa: CASSQETGTPTQETQYF

clone_size: -
d_call: TRBD1
v_call: TRBV5-1
cdr3_length: 14
j_call: TRBJ2-1
cdr3_nt: TGCGCCAGCACAAAATCGGGACAGCACAATGAGCAGTTCTTC
cdr3_aa: CASTKSGQHNEQFF

clone_size: -
d_call: -
v_call: TRBV5-5
cdr3_length: 14
j_call: TRBJ2-5
cdr3_nt: TGTGCCAGCAAACGCCAGGACAGACAAGAGACCCAGTACTTC
cdr3_aa: CASKRQDRQETQYF

clone_size: -
d_call: TRBD2
v_call: TRBV2
cdr3_length: 18
j_call: TRBJ2-6
cdr3_nt: TGTGCCAGCAGTGATGGTGGTAGCGGGGGGGGTGGGGCCAACGTCCTGACTTTC
cdr3_aa: CASSDGGSGGGGANVLTF

clone_size: -
d_call: -
v_call: TRBV29-1
cdr3_length: 13
j_call: TRBJ1-1
cdr3_nt: TGCAGCGTTGAAGGCCAGGTCAACACTGAAGCTTTCTTT
cdr3_aa: CSVEGQVNTEAFF

clone_size: -
d_call: TRBD1
v_call: TRBV27
cdr3_length: 17
j_call: TRBJ1-2
cdr3_nt: TGTGCCAGCAGTCCGCCGGGACAGCCTTTAGGCGGCTATGGCTACACCTTC
cdr3_aa: CASSPPGQPLGGYGYTF

clone_size: -
d_call: TRBD2
v_call: TRBV5-1
cdr3_length: 18
j_call: TRBJ2-7
cdr3_nt: TGCGCCAGCAGCTTAGTGCCGGCGCGGGGAGGGTTGCGGGACGAGCAGTACTTC
cdr3_aa: CASSLVPARGGLRDEQYF

clone_size: -
d_call: -
v_call: TRBV7-9
cdr3_length: 13
j_call: TRBJ1-4
cdr3_nt: TGTGCCAGCAGCTGGCAGGGGACAGAAAAACTGTTTTTT
cdr3_aa: CASSWQGTEKLFF

clone_size: -
d_call: -
v_call: TRBV5-8
cdr3_length: 19
j_call: TRBJ1-3
cdr3_nt: TGTGCCAGCAGCTTGCTACAGGTCACTTTCCCGTTCTCTGGAAACACCATATATTTT
cdr3_aa: CASSLLQVTFPFSGNTIYF

clone_size: -
d_call: TRBD1
v_call: TRBV19
cdr3_length: 19
j_call: TRBJ1-6
cdr3_nt: TGTGCCAGTAGTACCCGGGGAAGGGGGCTGGAAACCTATAATTCACCCCTCCACTTT
cdr3_aa: CASSTRGRGLETYNSPLHF

clone_size: -
d_call: -
v_call: TRBV27
cdr3_length: 14
j_call: TRBJ1-1
cdr3_nt: TGTGCCAGCAGTTTACGGGACAAAGGGGCGGAAGCTTTCTTT
cdr3_aa: CASSLRDKGAEAFF

clone_size: -
d_call: TRBD1
v_call: TRBV13
cdr3_length: 14
j_call: TRBJ2-3
cdr3_nt: TGTGCCAGCAGCCTACGACCGGGACAGGATACGCAGTATTTT
cdr3_aa: CASSLRPGQDTQYF

clone_size: -
d_call: TRBD2
v_call: TRBV6-5
cdr3_length: 14
j_call: TRBJ2-7
cdr3_nt: TGTGCCAGTAGGGCTAGCGGGGGGGCTGATCAGCAGTACTTC
cdr3_aa: CASRASGGADQQYF

clone_size: -
d_call: -
v_call: TRBV4-1
cdr3_length: 16
j_call: TRBJ2-2
cdr3_nt: TGCGCCAGCAGCCAAGACGATGGCAGGGCCACCGGGGAGCTGTTTTTT
cdr3_aa: CASSQDDGRATGELFF

clone_size: -
d_call: -
v_call: TRBV7-2
cdr3_length: 16
j_call: TRBJ1-5
cdr3_nt: TGTGCCAGCAGCCCCCCTCATCGACAGCCCAATCAGCCCCAGCATTTT
cdr3_aa: CASSPPHRQPNQPQHF

clone_size: -
d_call: -
v_call: TRBV25-1
cdr3_length: 14
j_call: TRBJ2-7
cdr3_nt: TGTGCCAGCAGTGAATGGGGCACCCCCTACGAGCAGTACTTC
cdr3_aa: CASSEWGTPYEQYF

clone_size: -
d_call: -
v_call: TRBV5-4
cdr3_length: 12
j_call: TRBJ1-5
cdr3_nt: TGTGCCAGCAGCTTGGGGTCCGGGCCCCAGCATTTT
cdr3_aa: CASSLGSGPQHF

clone_size: -
d_call: -
v_call: TRBV10-2
cdr3_length: 15
j_call: TRBJ2-3
cdr3_nt: TGCGCCAGCAGCCAAACTAGTTCAAGTGAAGATACGCAGTATTTT
cdr3_aa: CASSQTSSSEDTQYF

clone_size: -
d_call: TRBD1
v_call: TRBV19
cdr3_length: 16
j_call: TRBJ1-1
cdr3_nt: TGTGCCAGTGGGGGCAGGGGGCGCCCGGGAAGGACTGAAGCTTTCTTT
cdr3_aa: CASGGRGRPGRTEAFF

clone_size: -
d_call: -
v_call: TRBV6-6
cdr3_length: 15
j_call: TRBJ1-2
cdr3_nt: TGTGCCAGCAGGGCAAGACAGCCCCTAAACTATGGCTACACCTTC
cdr3_aa: CASRARQPLNYGYTF

clone_size: -
d_call: -
v_call: TRBV5-4
cdr3_length: 14
j_call: TRBJ1-5
cdr3_nt: TGTGCCAGCAGCTTGGGAGGGAGGGACCAGCCCCAGCATTTT
cdr3_aa: CASSLGGRDQPQHF

clone_size: once
d_call: TRBD2
v_call: TRBV7-2
cdr3_length: 15
j_call: TRBJ2-3
cdr3_nt: TGTGCCAGCAGCTTGCGGGGGGGGGTCACAGATACGCAGTATTTT
cdr3_aa: CASSLRGGVTDTQYF

clone_size: -
d_call: TRBD1
v_call: TRBV27
cdr3_length: 14
j_call: TRBJ1-6
cdr3_nt: TGTGCCAGCAGTTCCGACAGGGATAATTCACCCCTCCACTTT
cdr3_aa: CASSSDRDNSPLHF

clone_size: -
d_call: TRBD1
v_call: TRBV14
cdr3_length: 14
j_call: TRBJ2-2
cdr3_nt: TGTGCCAGCAGCCAGACAGGGTTGCACGGGGAGCTGTTTTTT
cdr3_aa: CASSQTGLHGELFF

clone_size: -
d_call: TRBD2
v_call: TRBV27
cdr3_length: 18
j_call: TRBJ2-1
cdr3_nt: TGTGCCAGCAGTCCACGGACTAGCGGGGGAAGCTCCTACAATGAGCAGTTCTTC
cdr3_aa: CASSPRTSGGSSYNEQFF

clone_size: few
d_call: -
v_call: TRBV19
cdr3_length: 15
j_call: TRBJ1-5
cdr3_nt: TGTGCCAGTAGTATATCATACAGAGGAGGACAGCCCCAGCATTTT
cdr3_aa: CASSISYRGGQPQHF

clone_size: -
d_call: TRBD2
v_call: TRBV10-3
cdr3_length: 17
j_call: TRBJ2-1
cdr3_nt: TGTGCCATCAGTGAGAGGACTAGCGGGAGCCCCTACAATGAGCAGTTCTTC
cdr3_aa: CAISERTSGSPYNEQFF

clone_size: -
d_call: -
v_call: TRBV25-1
cdr3_length: 13
j_call: TRBJ1-2
cdr3_nt: TGTGCCAGCAGTGCCCAATGGAGTTATGGCTACACCTTC
cdr3_aa: CASSAQWSYGYTF

clone_size: -
d_call: TRBD2
v_call: TRBV11-2
cdr3_length: 17
j_call: TRBJ2-5
cdr3_nt: TGTGCCAGCAGCTTAGAGGGGCTAGCGGGGAACCAAGAGACCCAGTACTTC
cdr3_aa: CASSLEGLAGNQETQYF